This T cell receptor beta chain derives from a study of Graves' ophthalmopathy and Graves' hyperthyroidism. Study-wide results and caveats: Detection in blood was also observed for most expanded thyroid clonotypes above 0.001 frequency.

Hyperthyroidism showing no ophthalmopathy within 18 months of follow-up was stable. Lactation, pregnancy, uncontrolled infections and other autoimmune diseases were all grounds for excluding patients. The PBMCs had their origin in roughly 9.8 ml of fresh peripheral blood. CDR1 is MNHEY, CDR2 SMNVEV, per germline (reference sequence). The CDR3 runs 14 residues. Trimming left V 5 bases short and J 3 bases short, with 11 bases between. Amplified material comprised TCR beta CDR3 regions derived from RNA transcripts. Investigators did first-round RT-PCR with HTBI primers, then second-round multiplex PCR. MiXCR, run by TCRdb on the multiplex PCR reads, gives a single entry per CDR3 protein. The table has roughly 410,000 distinct CDR3 sequences, 15% to 19% seen once; the top ten hold roughly 7%. This clonotype came up many times. The antigen is undetermined.

The receptor was isolated from a woman under 30 with stable Graves' hyperthyroidism. The J gene is TRBJ1-5, the V gene TRBV27; D may be TRBD1 (5 bases). The sequenced sample consisted of peripheral blood. This CDR3 is CASSPLDNNQPQHF. CDR3 DNA sequence: TGTGCCAGCAGTCCGCTGGACAACAATCAGCCCCAGCATTTT.